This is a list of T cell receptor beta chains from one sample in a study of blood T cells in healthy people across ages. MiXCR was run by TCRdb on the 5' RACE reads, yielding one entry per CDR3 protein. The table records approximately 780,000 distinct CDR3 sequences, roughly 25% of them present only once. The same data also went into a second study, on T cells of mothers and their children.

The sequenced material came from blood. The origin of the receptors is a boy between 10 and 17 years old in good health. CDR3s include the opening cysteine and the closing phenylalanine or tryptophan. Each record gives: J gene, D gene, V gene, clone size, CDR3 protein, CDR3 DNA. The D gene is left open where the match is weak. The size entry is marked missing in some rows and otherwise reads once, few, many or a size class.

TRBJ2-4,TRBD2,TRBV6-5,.,CASSRLAGEYQYF,TGTGCCAGCAGCCGACTAGCGGGGGAATATCAGTACTTC
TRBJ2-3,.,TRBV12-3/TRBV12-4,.,CASSPLTGGTQYF,TGTGCCAGCAGTCCATTGACAGGTGGTACGCAGTATTTT
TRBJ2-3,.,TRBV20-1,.,CSASQTRGAADTQYF,TGCAGTGCTTCTCAAACCCGGGGGGCCGCAGATACGCAGTATTTT
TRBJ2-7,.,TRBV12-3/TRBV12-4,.,CASSFSEEGEQYF,TGTGCCAGCAGTTTCTCGGAGGAGGGCGAGCAGTACTTC
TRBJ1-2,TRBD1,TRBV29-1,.,CSVDGPGQSNYGYTF,TGCAGCGTTGATGGGCCGGGACAGAGTAACTATGGCTACACCTTC
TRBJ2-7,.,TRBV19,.,CASSPSVRVLSYEQYF,TGTGCCAGTAGTCCCTCCGTCAGGGTCCTCTCCTACGAGCAGTACTTC
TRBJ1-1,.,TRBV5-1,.,CASSAGQPNTEAFF,TGCGCCAGCAGCGCGGGACAACCGAACACTGAAGCTTTCTTT
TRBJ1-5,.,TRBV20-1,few,CSANKLNQPQHF,TGCAGTGCAAATAAACTGAATCAGCCCCAGCATTTT
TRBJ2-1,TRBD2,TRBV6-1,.,CASSLIAGGTNEQFF,TGTGCCAGCAGTCTAATAGCGGGGGGGACCAATGAGCAGTTCTTC
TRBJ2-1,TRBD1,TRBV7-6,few,CASSLGRGGDEQFF,TGTGCCAGCAGCTTAGGACGAGGGGGCGATGAGCAGTTCTTC
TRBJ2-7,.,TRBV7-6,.,CASSPSLQAPKGEQYF,TGTGCCAGCAGCCCTTCCTTGCAGGCCCCCAAGGGTGAGCAGTACTTC
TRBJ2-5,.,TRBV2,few,CASRADGETQYF,TGTGCCAGCAGGGCTGACGGGGAGACCCAGTACTTC
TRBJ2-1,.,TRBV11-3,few,CASSSHDGYNEQFF,TGTGCCAGCAGCTCGCATGATGGATACAATGAGCAGTTCTTC
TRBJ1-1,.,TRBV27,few,CASSIVRDGNTEAFF,TGTGCCAGCAGTATAGTCCGGGACGGGAACACTGAAGCTTTCTTT
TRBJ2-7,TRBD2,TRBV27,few,CASRPGLFYEQYF,TGTGCCAGCAGACCGGGACTATTCTACGAGCAGTACTTC
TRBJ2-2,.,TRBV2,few,CASSGAGTTGELFF,TGTGCCAGCAGTGGAGCAGGGACGACCGGGGAGCTGTTTTTT
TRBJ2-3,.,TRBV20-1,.,CSARRGASTDTQYF,TGCAGTGCTAGGCGCGGGGCGAGCACAGATACGCAGTATTTT
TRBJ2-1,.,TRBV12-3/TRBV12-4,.,CASSPLAGEQFF,TGTGCCAGCAGTCCACTAGCAGGGGAGCAGTTCTTC